The sequence of this T cell receptor (beta chain) was determined in a study of cytomegalovirus exposure and HLA in healthy donors. The study, taken as a whole, reports: The study designated some 180 TCR beta chains cytomegalovirus-associated.

The CDR3 has 13 residues. Germline loops: CDR1 SGHDT, CDR2 YYEEEE. The trim removed 0 bases at V and 11 bases at J, leaving 5 bases unmatched. Assay used: immunoSEQ multiplex PCR; TCRdb lists only in-frame clones, some missing. The data hold about 360,000 clones, with 80% to 90% observed a single time. Separate from the roughly 670-subject first cohort, the 120-subject validation cohort was the one that the donors belonged to. About this clone: What it binds is not known.

The sequence came from a woman younger than 30 in good health and CMV-seronegative. The sample was PBMCs. The V call is TRBV5-6, the J call TRBJ1-1; 9 bases are shared with TRBD1. The CDR3 DNA follows: TGTGCCAGCAGCTTGGCCGGGACAGGGCCCGCTTTCTTT. Its protein is CASSLAGTGPAFF.